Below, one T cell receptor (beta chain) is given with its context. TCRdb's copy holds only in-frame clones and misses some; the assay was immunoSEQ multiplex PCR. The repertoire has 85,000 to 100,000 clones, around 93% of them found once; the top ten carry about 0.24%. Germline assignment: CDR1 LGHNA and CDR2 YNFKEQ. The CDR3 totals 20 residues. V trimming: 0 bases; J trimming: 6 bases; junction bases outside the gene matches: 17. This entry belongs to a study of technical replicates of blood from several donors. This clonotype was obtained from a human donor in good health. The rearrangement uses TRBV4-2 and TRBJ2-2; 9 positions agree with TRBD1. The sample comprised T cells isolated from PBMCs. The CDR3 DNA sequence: TGTGCCAGCAGCCAAGAACTCCCCATCCCGGGACAGGGAATCGCCGGGGAGCTGTTTTTT. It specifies CASSQELPIPGQGIAGELFF.